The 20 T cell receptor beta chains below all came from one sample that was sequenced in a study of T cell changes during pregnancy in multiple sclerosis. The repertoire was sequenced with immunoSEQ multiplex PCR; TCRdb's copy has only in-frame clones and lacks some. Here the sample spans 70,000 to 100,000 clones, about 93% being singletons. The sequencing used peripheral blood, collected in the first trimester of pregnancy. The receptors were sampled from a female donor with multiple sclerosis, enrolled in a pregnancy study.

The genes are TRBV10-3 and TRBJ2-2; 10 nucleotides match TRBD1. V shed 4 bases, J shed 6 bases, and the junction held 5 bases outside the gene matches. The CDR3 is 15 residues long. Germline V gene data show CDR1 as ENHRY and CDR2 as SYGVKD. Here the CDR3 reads CAISAGTGEAGELFF. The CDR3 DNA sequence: TGTGCCATCAGTGCCGGGACAGGGGAGGCCGGGGAGCTGTTTTTT.

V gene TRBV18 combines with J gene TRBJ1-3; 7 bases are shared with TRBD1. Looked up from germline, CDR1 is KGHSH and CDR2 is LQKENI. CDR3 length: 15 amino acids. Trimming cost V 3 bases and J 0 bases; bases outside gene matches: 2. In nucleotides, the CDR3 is TGTGCCAGCTCACCGGGGACAGCCTCTGGAAACACCATATATTTT. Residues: CASSPGTASGNTIYF.

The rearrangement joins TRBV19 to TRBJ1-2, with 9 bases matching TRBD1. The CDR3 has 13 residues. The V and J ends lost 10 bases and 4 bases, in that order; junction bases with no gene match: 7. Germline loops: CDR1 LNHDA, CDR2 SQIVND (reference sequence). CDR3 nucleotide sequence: TGTGCCATTTGGGACAGGGCCAGCTATGGCTACACCTTC. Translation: CAIWDRASYGYTF.

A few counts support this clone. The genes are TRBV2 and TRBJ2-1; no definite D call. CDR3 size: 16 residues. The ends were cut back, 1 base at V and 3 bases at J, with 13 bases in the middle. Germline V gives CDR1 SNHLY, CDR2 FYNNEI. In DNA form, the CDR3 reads TGTGCCAGCAGTGAAGAGTTAGCCTCTTACTACAATGAGCAGTTCTTC. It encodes CASSEELASYYNEQFF.

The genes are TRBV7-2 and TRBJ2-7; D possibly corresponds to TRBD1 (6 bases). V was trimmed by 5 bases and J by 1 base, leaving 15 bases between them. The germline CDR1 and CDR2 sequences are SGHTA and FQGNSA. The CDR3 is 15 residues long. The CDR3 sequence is CASSPIQQGSYEQYF. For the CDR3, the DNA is TGTGCCAGCAGCCCAATACAACAGGGTTCCTACGAGCAGTACTTC.

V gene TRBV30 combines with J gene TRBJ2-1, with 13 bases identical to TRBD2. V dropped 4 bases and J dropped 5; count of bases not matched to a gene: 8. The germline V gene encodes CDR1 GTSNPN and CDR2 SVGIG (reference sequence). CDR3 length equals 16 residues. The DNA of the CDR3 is TGTGCCTGGATGGAATACGGACTAGCGGGGGACAATGAGCAGTTCTTC. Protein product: CAWMEYGLAGDNEQFF.

CDR3 nucleotide sequence: TGCGCCAGCAGCTTGCCAGGGGCCACTGAAGCTTTCTTT. This codes for CASSLPGATEAFF. The chain uses TRBV5-1 and TRBJ1-1; TRBD1 is a possible D gene (6 bases). V was trimmed by 1 base and J by 4 bases, leaving 8 bases between them. The CDR3 has 13 residues. Germline CDR1 is SGHRS and CDR2 is YFSETQ.

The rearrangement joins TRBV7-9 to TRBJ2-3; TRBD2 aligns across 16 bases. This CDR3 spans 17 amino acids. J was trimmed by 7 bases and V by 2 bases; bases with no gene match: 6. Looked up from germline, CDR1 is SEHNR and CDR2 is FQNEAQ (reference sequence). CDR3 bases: TGTGCCAGCAGCTTACCGGGACTAGCGGGGGGGCCGCATACGCAGTATTTT. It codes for CASSLPGLAGGPHTQYF.

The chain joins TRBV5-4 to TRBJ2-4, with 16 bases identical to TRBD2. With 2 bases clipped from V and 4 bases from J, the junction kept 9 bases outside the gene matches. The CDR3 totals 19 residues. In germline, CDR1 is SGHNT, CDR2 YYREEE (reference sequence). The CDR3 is CASSFSGLAGGRWKNIQYF. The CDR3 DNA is TGTGCCAGCAGCTTCTCGGGACTAGCGGGGGGGCGATGGAAAAACATTCAGTACTTC.

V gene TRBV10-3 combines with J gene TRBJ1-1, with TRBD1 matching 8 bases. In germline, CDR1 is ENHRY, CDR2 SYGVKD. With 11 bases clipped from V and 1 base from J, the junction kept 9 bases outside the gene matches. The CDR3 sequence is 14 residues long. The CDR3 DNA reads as TGTGCCGTCAACAGCGGACAGGGGAACACTGAAGCTTTCTTT. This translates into CAVNSGQGNTEAFF.

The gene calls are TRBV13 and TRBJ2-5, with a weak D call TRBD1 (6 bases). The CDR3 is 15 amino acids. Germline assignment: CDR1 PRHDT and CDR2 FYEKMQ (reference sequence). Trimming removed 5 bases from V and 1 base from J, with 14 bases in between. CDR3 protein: CASSAPGTPQETQYF. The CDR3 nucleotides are TGTGCCAGCAGCGCGCCCGGGACACCCCAAGAGACCCAGTACTTC.

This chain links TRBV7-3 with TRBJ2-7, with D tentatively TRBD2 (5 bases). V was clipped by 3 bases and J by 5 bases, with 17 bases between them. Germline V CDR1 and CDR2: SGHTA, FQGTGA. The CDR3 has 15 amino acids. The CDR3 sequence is CASSFTPSSMDEQYF. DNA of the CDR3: TGTGCCAGCAGCTTCACACCTAGCTCAATGGACGAGCAGTACTTC.

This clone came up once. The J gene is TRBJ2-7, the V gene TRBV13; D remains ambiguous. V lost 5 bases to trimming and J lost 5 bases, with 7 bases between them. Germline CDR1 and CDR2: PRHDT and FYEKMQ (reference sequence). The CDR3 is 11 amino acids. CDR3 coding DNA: TGTGCCAGCAGCGTATCCCACGAGCAGTACTTC. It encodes CASSVSHEQYF.

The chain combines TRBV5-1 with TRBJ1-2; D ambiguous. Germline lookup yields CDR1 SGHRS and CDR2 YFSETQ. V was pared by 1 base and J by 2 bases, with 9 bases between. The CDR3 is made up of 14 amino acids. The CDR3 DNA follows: TGCGCCAGCAGCTTGAACACAGACAACTATGGCTACACCTTC. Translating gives CASSLNTDNYGYTF. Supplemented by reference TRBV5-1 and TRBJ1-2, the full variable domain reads KAGVTQTPRYLIKTRGQQVTLSCSPISGHRSVSWYQQTPGQGLQFLFEYFSETQRNKGNFPGRFSGRQFSNSRSEMNVSTLELGDSALYLCASSLNTDNYGYTFGSGTRLTVV.

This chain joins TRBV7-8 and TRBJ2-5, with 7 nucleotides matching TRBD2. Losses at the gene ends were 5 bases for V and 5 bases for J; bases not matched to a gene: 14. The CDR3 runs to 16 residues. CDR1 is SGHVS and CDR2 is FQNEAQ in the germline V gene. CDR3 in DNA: TGTGCCAGCAGCCCAAGTGGCGGGGGTAGGTCGGAGACCCAGTACTTC. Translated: CASSPSGGGRSETQYF.

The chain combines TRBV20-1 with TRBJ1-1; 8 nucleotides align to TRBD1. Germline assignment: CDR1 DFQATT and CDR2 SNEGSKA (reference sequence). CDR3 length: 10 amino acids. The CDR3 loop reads CRAGQGLAFF. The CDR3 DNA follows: TGCAGGGCCGGACAGGGTTTAGCTTTCTTT.

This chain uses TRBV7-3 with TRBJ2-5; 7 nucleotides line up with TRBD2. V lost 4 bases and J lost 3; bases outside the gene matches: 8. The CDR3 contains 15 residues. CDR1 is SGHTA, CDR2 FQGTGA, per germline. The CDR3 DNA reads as TGTGCCAGCAGCTCTACAACAGCGGGAAAAGAGACCCAGTACTTC. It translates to CASSSTTAGKETQYF.

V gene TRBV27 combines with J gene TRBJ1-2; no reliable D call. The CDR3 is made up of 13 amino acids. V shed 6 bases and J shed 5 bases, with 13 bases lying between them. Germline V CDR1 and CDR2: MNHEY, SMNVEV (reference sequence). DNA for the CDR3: TGTGCCAGCAGCAAAACGGGGTTATATGGCTACACCTTC. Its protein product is CASSKTGLYGYTF.

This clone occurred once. The CDR3 protein is CAWRAVQETQYF. The CDR3 DNA reads as TGTGCCTGGAGGGCTGTACAAGAGACCCAGTACTTC. This chain links TRBV30 with TRBJ2-5; D is undetermined. The germline V and J ends were trimmed by 3 bases and 2 bases, with 7 bases remaining between them. The germline gives CDR1 GTSNPN, CDR2 SVGIG (reference sequence). The CDR3 is 12 amino acids.

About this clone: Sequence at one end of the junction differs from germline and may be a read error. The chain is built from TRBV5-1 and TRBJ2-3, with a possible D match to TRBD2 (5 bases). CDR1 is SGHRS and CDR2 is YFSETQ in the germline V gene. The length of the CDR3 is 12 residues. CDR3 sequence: CASSSLADTRYF. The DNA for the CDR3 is TGCGCCAGCAGCTCCCTAGCAGACACGCGGTATTTT.